This passage covers 13 T cell receptor beta chains from one sample sequenced in a study of shared clonotypes between healthy human individuals. Profiling relied on immunoSEQ multiplex PCR, and the TCRdb table lists in-frame clones only, not all of them. The sample consists of around 1.5 million clones, about 98% of them appearing once. Sequencing used naive CD4+ T cells sorted from blood. The subset was: CD45RA+ positively selected. The source is a man aged 25 to 45 in good health.

This clone was detected only once. The gene calls are TRBV18 and TRBJ2-4, with no clear D. V lost 1 base and J lost 13, with 14 bases in between. Germline V gives CDR1 KGHSH, CDR2 LQKENI. The CDR3 spans 13 residues. The CDR3 region has the DNA TGTGCCAGCTCACCACTGGGCAGTGGCCAGCAGTACTTC. This encodes CASSPLGSGQQYF.

V gene TRBV9 combines with J gene TRBJ2-3; D perhaps matches TRBD2 (5 bases). V was trimmed by 0 bases and J by 6 bases, leaving 11 bases between them. Per germline, CDR1 SGDLS and CDR2 YYNGEE. The CDR3 is 14 amino acids. CDR3 in DNA: TGTGCCAGCAGCGTAGGAGGGAACCTCGATACGCAGTATTTT. Protein sequence: CASSVGGNLDTQYF.

The J gene is TRBJ2-5, the V gene TRBV5-1; 8 positions match TRBD1. Trimming took 1 base from V and 3 from J; bases not matched to a gene: 11. The CDR3 runs 17 residues. CDR1 is SGHRS and CDR2 is YFSETQ in the germline V gene. CDR3 sequence (DNA): TGCGCCAGCAGCTTGTATATGCGGGCAGGGGGCGAAGAGACCCAGTACTTC. Encoded protein: CASSLYMRAGGEETQYF.

This chain uses TRBV11-2 with TRBJ1-3; tentatively, D is TRBD1 (6 bases). CDR1 and CDR2 (germline): SGHAT, FQNNGV. Trimming pared 4 bases from V and 0 bases from J, leaving 13 bases between. The CDR3 contains 16 residues. CDR3 nucleotide sequence: TGTGCCAGCAGCTCACAGGGTGTCGTCTCTGGAAACACCATATATTTT. It encodes CASSSQGVVSGNTIYF. Using reference TRBV11-2 and TRBJ1-3 for the parts outside the CDR3, the full variable domain is EAGVAQSPRYKIIEKRQSVAFWCNPISGHATLYWYQQILGQGPKLLIQFQNNGVVDDSQLPKDRFSAERLKGVDSTLKIQPAKLEDSAVYLCASSSQGVVSGNTIYFGEGSWLTVV.

The chain couples TRBV4-3 to TRBJ2-1, with a tentative D call TRBD2 (5 bases). The CDR3 runs 14 residues. The germline V gene has CDR1 LGHNA and CDR2 YSLEER. With 2 bases removed from V and 6 bases from J, the gap between germline ends came to 11 bases. CDR3 loop: CASSQRLTSNEQFF. CDR3 bases: TGCGCCAGCAGCCAAAGACTAACCTCCAATGAGCAGTTCTTC.

The rearrangement uses TRBV5-4 and TRBJ2-2; TRBD1 matches 8 bases. The CDR3 loop spans 16 amino acids. Unmatched junction bases numbered 10, after V lost 4 bases and J lost 5 bases. In germline, CDR1 is SGHNT, CDR2 YYREEE (reference sequence). CDR3 loop: CASSLWTGMGTGELFF. CDR3 in DNA: TGTGCCAGCAGCCTATGGACAGGGATGGGGACCGGGGAGCTGTTTTTT.

The chain couples TRBV4-3 to TRBJ1-1; tentative D call: TRBD1 (6 bases). The germline V gene has CDR1 LGHNA and CDR2 YSLEER. The CDR3 extends over 15 amino acids. The V gene lost 5 bases and the J gene lost 9 bases, with 22 bases spanning the gap. CDR3 sequence (DNA): TGCGCCAGCAGCAACGGACTCGGACAGACAGTGAAAGCTTTCTTT. Protein: CASSNGLGQTVKAFF.

The J gene is TRBJ1-3, the V gene TRBV9; D remains unclear. This CDR3 spans 17 amino acids. V lost 1 base to trimming and J lost 1 base, with 15 bases between them. Germline-derived CDR1 and CDR2 are SGDLS and YYNGEE. The CDR3 region has the DNA TGTGCCAGCAGCGTAAGTCAGCACCTAACATCTGGAAACACCATATATTTT. Protein sequence: CASSVSQHLTSGNTIYF.

This clone has a single count. The V and J genes are TRBV2 and TRBJ2-3, with D tentatively TRBD1 (6 bases). Trimming shortened V by 5 bases and J by 14 bases, and 17 bases separated the two germline ends. Germline-derived CDR1 and CDR2 are SNHLY and FYNNEI. The CDR3 covers 12 residues. For the CDR3, the DNA is TGTGCCAGCAGTCCCCTCAGGGGTAACGGGTATTTT. Its translation is CASSPLRGNGYF.

This clone was seen only once. This rearrangement joins TRBV15 to TRBJ2-3, with 9 bases matching TRBD1. Germline V lookup: CDR1 LNHNV, CDR2 YYDKDF (reference sequence). The CDR3 has 15 residues. V trimming: 5 bases; J trimming: 4 bases; junction bases outside the gene matches: 7. The CDR3 nucleotides are TGTGCCACCAGCGGAAAGGACAGGGGTCCAGATACGCAGTATTTT. Translated: CATSGKDRGPDTQYF.

The chain has TRBV10-3 and TRBJ2-1, with D tentatively TRBD1 or TRBD2 (5 bases each). Germline loops: CDR1 ENHRY, CDR2 SYGVKD. Trimming took off 6 bases at V and 4 bases at J, with 13 bases between the two ends. The CDR3 spans 14 residues. The CDR3 here is CAISRDHQYNEQFF. Here the CDR3 DNA reads TGTGCCATCAGCCGGGACCACCAATACAATGAGCAGTTCTTC.

This chain joins TRBV28 and TRBJ2-2; D is uncertain. Germline V gene data show CDR1 as MDHEN and CDR2 as SYDVKM. The CDR3 spans 18 residues. V lost 3 bases and J lost 0, with 17 bases in between. The CDR3, as DNA: TGTGCCAGCAGTTTCCCCACCACGGGCCAGCCGAACACCGGGGAGCTGTTTTTT. This encodes CASSFPTTGQPNTGELFF.

The chain has TRBV18 and TRBJ1-1; D is uncertain. Trimming shortened V by 3 bases and J by 0 bases, and 17 bases separated the two germline ends. CDR1 is KGHSH and CDR2 is LQKENI in the germline V gene. There are 17 residues in the CDR3. The CDR3 sequence: CASSPTAVNIVNTEAFF. CDR3 coding DNA: TGTGCCAGCTCACCCACAGCCGTCAATATCGTGAACACTGAAGCTTTCTTT.